The rows below give T cell receptor beta chains drawn from one sample of a study of patients and donors after allogeneic stem cell transplantation. TCRdb used MiXCR to reprocess the RT-PCR reads, holding one entry per CDR3 protein. Of about 960,000 distinct CDR3 sequences in the sample, about a sixth were seen once. Input material: blood, either unsorted or a sorted T cell fraction (not recorded which). These receptors came from a human donor who was either an allogeneic HSCT recipient or a stem cell or donor lymphocyte infusion donor (not recorded which). It is not recorded whose cells these are; they may come from a transplant donor. The CDR3 runs from the conserved cysteine through the conserved F or W. D genes are given only for firm matches. Not all rows give a size; the values are once, few, many and, for expanded clones, a class.

V: TRBV7-2
size: few
J: TRBJ2-7
D: NA
DNA: TGTGCCAGCAGCTTAGATGGGGGGTCAGTCTACGAGCAGTACTTC
CDR3: CASSLDGGSVYEQYF

V: TRBV14
size: NA
J: TRBJ2-5
D: NA
DNA: TGTGCCAGCAGCCAAATAGGCACAGGGCTCCGCGGGACCCAGTACTTC
CDR3: CASSQIGTGLRGTQYF

V: TRBV4-2
size: NA
J: TRBJ2-3
D: TRBD2
DNA: TGTGCCAGCGCCTTGCTAGCGGGTAGCACAGATACGCAGTATTTT
CDR3: CASALLAGSTDTQYF

V: TRBV27
size: NA
J: TRBJ2-3
D: NA
DNA: TGTGCCAGCAGAAGCCTATCCTACACAGATACGCAGTATTTT
CDR3: CASRSLSYTDTQYF

V: TRBV27
size: few
J: TRBJ1-5
D: NA
DNA: TGTGCCAGCAGTTGGGGGGCGGGTCAGCCCCAGCATTTT
CDR3: CASSWGAGQPQHF

V: TRBV13
size: NA
J: TRBJ2-1
D: NA
DNA: TGTGCCAGCAGCATACTAGGGGTTGAGCAGTTCTTC
CDR3: CASSILGVEQFF

V: TRBV6-2/TRBV6-3
size: NA
J: TRBJ2-5
D: NA
DNA: TGTGCCAGCCAGACAACAGAGACCCAGTACTTC
CDR3: CASQTTETQYF

V: TRBV6-5
size: few
J: TRBJ2-1
D: NA
DNA: TGTGCCAGCAGTTACTCGGGTGTGAGGGGGAAGGGCTACAATGAGCAGTTCTTC
CDR3: CASSYSGVRGKGYNEQFF

V: TRBV12-3/TRBV12-4
size: NA
J: TRBJ2-7
D: NA
DNA: TGTGCCAGCACTCATGATGGGAGCTCCTACGAGCAGTACTTC
CDR3: CASTHDGSSYEQYF

V: TRBV20-1
size: few
J: TRBJ2-7
D: TRBD2
DNA: TGCAGTGCCCAAAGGGGGGGGACTAGAAGAGTTCACGAGCAGTACTTC
CDR3: CSAQRGGTRRVHEQYF

V: TRBV9
size: few
J: TRBJ2-3
D: TRBD2
DNA: TGTGCCAGCAGCGTAACAGGATGGCGGGGGGGAGATACGCAGTATTTT
CDR3: CASSVTGWRGGDTQYF

V: TRBV13
size: many
J: TRBJ1-1
D: NA
DNA: TGTGCCAGCAGCTTACGGTCACTGAACACTGAAGCTTTCTTT
CDR3: CASSLRSLNTEAFF

V: TRBV7-9
size: NA
J: TRBJ2-7
D: NA
DNA: TGTGCCAGCAGCTTAGTAACCGGGGGCAGGCAGTACTTC
CDR3: CASSLVTGGRQYF

V: TRBV20-1
size: NA
J: TRBJ2-5
D: TRBD2
DNA: TGCAGTGCTAGTGGCGTGAGCGGGGGGGCCGGAGAGACCCAGTACTTC
CDR3: CSASGVSGGAGETQYF

V: TRBV19
size: NA
J: TRBJ2-7
D: TRBD1
DNA: TGTGCCAGTAGTATAGATATTGGGACAGGGGGTTACGAGCAGTACTTC
CDR3: CASSIDIGTGGYEQYF

V: TRBV6-2/TRBV6-3
size: few
J: TRBJ2-5
D: TRBD2
DNA: TGTGCCAGCAGTGGACTAGCGGGGAGGGGAAAGACCCAGTACTTC
CDR3: CASSGLAGRGKTQYF

V: TRBV4-3
size: NA
J: TRBJ1-1
D: NA
DNA: TGCGCCAGCAGCCAGGACAAGTGGATGAACACTGAAGCTTTCTTT
CDR3: CASSQDKWMNTEAFF

V: TRBV25-1
size: many
J: TRBJ2-3
D: TRBD2
DNA: TGTGCCAGCAGTGAACCCGGGAGGGCATTGACAGATACGCAGTATTTT
CDR3: CASSEPGRALTDTQYF

V: TRBV20-1
size: NA
J: TRBJ1-1
D: TRBD1
DNA: TGCAGTGCTAGGCGAACAGGGGGCACTGAAGCTTTCTTT
CDR3: CSARRTGGTEAFF

V: TRBV12-3/TRBV12-4
size: NA
J: TRBJ2-3
D: NA
DNA: TGTGCCAGCAGCTCTGGACTCGGTAATACGCAGTATTTT
CDR3: CASSSGLGNTQYF

V: TRBV12-3/TRBV12-4
size: few
J: TRBJ1-2
D: NA
DNA: TGTGCCAGCAGTCCCGTGCGGGGGCTTGTCTATGGCTACACCTTC
CDR3: CASSPVRGLVYGYTF

V: TRBV5-1
size: few
J: TRBJ2-5
D: TRBD1
DNA: TGCGCCAGCAGCCGGACAGGGTTCAGCCAAGAGACCCAGTACTTC
CDR3: CASSRTGFSQETQYF

V: TRBV2
size: NA
J: TRBJ1-1
D: NA
DNA: TGTGCCAGCAGTGAAGCGTTCGGACAGTTGAACACTGAAGCTTTCTTT
CDR3: CASSEAFGQLNTEAFF

V: TRBV12-5
size: NA
J: TRBJ2-7
D: NA
DNA: TGTGCTAGTGGTTTGGGCCCCCCATTGTACGAGCAGTACTTC
CDR3: CASGLGPPLYEQYF

V: TRBV27
size: NA
J: TRBJ2-7
D: NA
DNA: TGTGCCAGCAGCCCAAAAAGAACGGGCTCCTACGAGCAGTACTTC
CDR3: CASSPKRTGSYEQYF

V: TRBV24-1
size: few
J: TRBJ2-2
D: NA
DNA: TGTGCCACCAGTGATTTAAAGCGAGGGGTGAGCACTGGGGAGCTGTTTTTT
CDR3: CATSDLKRGVSTGELFF